This entry features one T cell receptor beta chain sequence. The antigen is undetermined. This sample is drawn from a study of CD8 T cells in Susac syndrome. Study-level points and caveats: Susac-specific public clones were found in both the total CD8+ and the CD8+ TEMRA repertoires, with around 16 in the former and about 5 in the latter.

RNA amounts of roughly 0.45 to 1 ug underwent reverse transcription with random hexamers. The amplification used immunoSEQ multiplex PCR on TCR beta CDR3; it spanned 54 Vbeta and 13 Jbeta. TCRdb processed the immunoSEQ multiplex PCR reads anew with MiXCR; each CDR3 protein has one entry. The sample consists of tens of thousands of distinct CDR3 sequences, about 95% of them appearing once. Germline-derived CDR1 and CDR2 are MGHDK and SYGVNS. The CDR3 is made up of 14 amino acids. Deletions cut 3 bases from V and 7 bases from J, with 13 bases between. The sample was CD8+ T cells from PBMCs. The V gene is TRBV25-1, the J gene TRBJ1-5; D ambiguous. The sequence derives from a human donor with Susac syndrome. CDR3 in amino acids: CASSDQEMGQPQHF. DNA for the CDR3: TGTGCCAGCAGTGACCAGGAGATGGGACAGCCCCAGCATTTT.